The entry below describes one T cell receptor beta chain. Antigen: not known. The CDR3 spans 12 residues. Per germline, CDR1 SNHLY and CDR2 FYNNEI. The V gene lost 3 bases and the J gene lost 3 bases, with 3 bases spanning the gap. This sample was included in a study of siplizumab effects on memory and regulatory T cells. Study-wide findings and caveats: There appeared to be greater diversity in naive T cells than in memory cells, and naive T cells seemed major contributors to the alloresponse.

Profiling relied on immunoSEQ multiplex PCR, and the TCRdb table lists in-frame clones only, not all of them. The sample shows fewer than 45,000 clones, roughly 90% of them seen only once. The sequence derives from a human donor in good health. This chain connects TRBV2 to TRBJ1-5, with unresolved D. The sequencing input was naive CD4+ T cells sorted from blood. Here the CDR3 DNA reads TGTGCCAGCAGTGAGTCCAATCAGCCCCAGCATTTT. Translated, it gives CASSESNQPQHF.